The rows below give T cell receptor beta chains drawn from one sample of a study of regulatory T cells. Sequencing was performed with immunoSEQ multiplex PCR; in TCRdb, only in-frame clones are kept and a portion is missing. Of about 17,000 clones listed, approximately 92% are singletons. Sequenced: CD8+ T cells sorted from blood. The receptor set was obtained from a person aged 18-30 years with CD3G deficiency. Each CDR3 is given with its conserved first and last residue. The D gene is left open where the match is weak. The listing skips clone size in some rows; elsewhere it reads once, few, many or a size class.

CDR3aa: CAISEGQGGQPQHF
CDR3nt: TGTGCCATCAGTGAAGGGCAGGGAGGGCAGCCCCAGCATTTT
d_gene: -
v_gene: TRBV10-3
abundance: -
j_gene: TRBJ1-5

CDR3aa: CASSQEAGGAYNEQFF
CDR3nt: TGCGCCAGCAGCCAAGAGGCGGGGGGCGCGTACAATGAGCAGTTCTTC
d_gene: TRBD2
v_gene: TRBV4-1
abundance: -
j_gene: TRBJ2-1

CDR3aa: CSAEGGDSGNTIYF
CDR3nt: TGCAGCGCCGAGGGGGGGGACTCTGGAAACACCATATATTTT
d_gene: -
v_gene: TRBV29-1
abundance: -
j_gene: TRBJ1-3

CDR3aa: CASSSGLASQETQYF
CDR3nt: TGTGCCAGCAGCTCAGGACTAGCGTCTCAAGAGACCCAGTACTTC
d_gene: TRBD2
v_gene: TRBV13
abundance: -
j_gene: TRBJ2-5

CDR3aa: CASGLGLSSYNEQFF
CDR3nt: TGTGCTAGTGGTTTGGGGTTGAGCTCCTACAATGAGCAGTTCTTC
d_gene: -
v_gene: TRBV12-5
abundance: -
j_gene: TRBJ2-1

CDR3aa: CASSFHAGGGNTIYF
CDR3nt: TGCGCCAGCAGCTTCCACGCCGGGGGAGGAAACACCATATATTTT
d_gene: -
v_gene: TRBV4-1
abundance: -
j_gene: TRBJ1-3

CDR3aa: CASSLAPNRNTEAFF
CDR3nt: TGTGCCAGCAGCTTGGCCCCTAACCGGAACACTGAAGCTTTCTTT
d_gene: -
v_gene: TRBV5-8
abundance: -
j_gene: TRBJ1-1

CDR3aa: CASSFRVGRGPSNYGYTF
CDR3nt: TGTGCCAGCAGCTTTCGGGTGGGCAGGGGGCCCTCTAACTATGGCTACACCTTC
d_gene: TRBD1
v_gene: TRBV5-4
abundance: -
j_gene: TRBJ1-2

CDR3aa: CASRDSYNEQFF
CDR3nt: TGTGCCAGCAGAGACAGTTACAATGAGCAGTTCTTC
d_gene: -
v_gene: TRBV6-6
abundance: -
j_gene: TRBJ2-1

CDR3aa: CASSHSHWREGTGELFF
CDR3nt: TGTGCCAGCAGCCACTCCCATTGGCGGGAGGGTACCGGGGAGCTGTTTTTT
d_gene: TRBD2
v_gene: TRBV28
abundance: -
j_gene: TRBJ2-2

CDR3aa: CASSLDAGDEQYF
CDR3nt: TGTGCCAGCAGCTTAGATGCGGGGGACGAGCAGTACTTC
d_gene: TRBD2
v_gene: TRBV7-9
abundance: -
j_gene: TRBJ2-7

CDR3aa: CASSLSTGNGYTF
CDR3nt: TGTGCCAGCAGCTTAAGCACAGGGAATGGCTACACCTTC
d_gene: -
v_gene: TRBV7-9
abundance: -
j_gene: TRBJ1-2

CDR3aa: CASSLRGSYEQYF
CDR3nt: TGTGCCAGCAGTTTGCGTGGGAGCTACGAGCAGTACTTC
d_gene: -
v_gene: TRBV27
abundance: -
j_gene: TRBJ2-7

CDR3aa: CASSPFPHTEAFF
CDR3nt: TGTGCCAGCAGCCCCTTTCCCCACACTGAAGCTTTCTTT
d_gene: -
v_gene: TRBV5-4
abundance: once
j_gene: TRBJ1-1